The present TCR beta chain was sequenced within a study of OX40 agonist ivuxolimab in advanced cancers. Profiling relied on immunoSEQ multiplex PCR, and the TCRdb table lists in-frame clones only, not all of them. The data show 65,000 or so clones, with roughly 80% seen just once and around 5% held by the top ten. V lost 4 bases, J lost 2 bases, and 18 bases lay in between. In germline, CDR1 is SGHRS, CDR2 YFSETQ. This CDR3 spans 16 amino acids. This sequence was found in an adult with an advanced solid tumor such as melanoma, head and neck, liver or kidney cancer. This material consisted of CD4+ or CD8+ T cells sorted from blood, taken in a trial of the OX40 agonist ivuxolimab. The chain carries TRBV5-1 and TRBJ2-5; D tentatively reads TRBD1 or TRBD2 (5 bases each). CDR3 DNA sequence: TGCGCCAGCAGCGCACAGGTGAGCGGAACTCAAGAGACCCAGTACTTC. This encodes CASSAQVSGTQETQYF.